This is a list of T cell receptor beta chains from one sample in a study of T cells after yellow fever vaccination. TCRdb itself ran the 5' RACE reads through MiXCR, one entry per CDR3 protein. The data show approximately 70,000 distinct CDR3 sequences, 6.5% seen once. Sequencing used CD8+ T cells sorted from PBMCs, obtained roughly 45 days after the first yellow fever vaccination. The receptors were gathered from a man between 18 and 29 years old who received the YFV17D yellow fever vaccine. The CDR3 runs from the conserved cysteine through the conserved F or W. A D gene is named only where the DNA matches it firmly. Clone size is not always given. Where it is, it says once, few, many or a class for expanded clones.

CDR3: CASSSKETGHNSPLHF; DNA: TGTGCCAGCAGCTCTAAGGAGACAGGGCATAATTCACCCCTCCACTTT; J: TRBJ1-6; V: TRBV9; D: TRBD1; size: many
CDR3: CASSQDRRGATNEKLFF; DNA: TGTGCCAGCAGCCAGGACCGCCGTGGTGCAACTAATGAAAAACTGTTTTTT; J: TRBJ1-4; V: TRBV5-6; D: NA; size: NA
CDR3: CASRGGAAEAFF; DNA: TGTGCCAGCAGAGGGGGCGCGGCTGAAGCTTTCTTT; J: TRBJ1-1; V: TRBV7-9; D: TRBD1; size: many
CDR3: CSVETSGWGTQYF; DNA: TGCAGCGTTGAAACTAGCGGTTGGGGGACCCAGTACTTC; J: TRBJ2-5; V: TRBV29-1; D: TRBD2; size: NA
CDR3: CSVLGGLQVDEQFF; DNA: TGCAGCGTTCTCGGGGGTCTTCAGGTCGATGAGCAGTTCTTC; J: TRBJ2-1; V: TRBV29-1; D: NA; size: many
CDR3: CASCKGRTEAFF; DNA: TGTGCCAGCTGCAAGGGGAGGACTGAAGCTTTCTTT; J: TRBJ1-1; V: TRBV12-3/TRBV12-4; D: NA; size: NA
CDR3: CASSQGFDTQYF; DNA: TGTGCCAGCAGTCAGGGATTCGATACGCAGTATTTT; J: TRBJ2-3; V: TRBV6-2/TRBV6-3; D: NA; size: few
CDR3: CASSPEDRGSYEQYF; DNA: TGTGCCAGCTCACCAGAGGACAGGGGCTCGTACGAGCAGTACTTC; J: TRBJ2-7; V: TRBV18; D: TRBD1; size: many
CDR3: CASSRPGPPGPGNTIYF; DNA: TGTGCCAGCAGTAGACCGGGCCCCCCTGGCCCTGGAAACACCATATATTTT; J: TRBJ1-3; V: TRBV25-1; D: NA; size: NA
CDR3: CASSLVLAGSNEQFF; DNA: TGTGCCAGCAGCTTAGTACTAGCGGGGTCCAATGAGCAGTTCTTC; J: TRBJ2-1; V: TRBV7-9; D: TRBD2; size: many
CDR3: CASGDGGAPQETQYF; DNA: TGTGCCAGCGGCGATGGGGGGGCTCCCCAAGAGACCCAGTACTTC; J: TRBJ2-5; V: TRBV7-3; D: NA; size: few
CDR3: CASSLLLGSSYNEQFF; DNA: TGTGCCAGCAGCTTATTGTTGGGGAGCTCCTACAATGAGCAGTTCTTC; J: TRBJ2-1; V: TRBV7-9; D: NA; size: many
CDR3: CASSQARDSTFYGYTF; DNA: TGTGCCAGCAGCCAAGCCCGGGACAGCACCTTCTATGGCTACACCTTC; J: TRBJ1-2; V: TRBV4-2; D: TRBD1; size: NA
CDR3: CASSQRTASNQPQHF; DNA: TGCGCCAGCAGCCAGCGGACAGCCAGCAACCAGCCCCAGCATTTT; J: TRBJ1-5; V: TRBV4-1; D: NA; size: many
CDR3: CASSLQGNTGELFF; DNA: TGTGCCAGCAGTTTGCAGGGGAACACCGGGGAGCTGTTTTTT; J: TRBJ2-2; V: TRBV28; D: NA; size: NA